The next 27 T cell receptor beta chains were all read from a single sample in a study of identical twins (dated by TCRdb to 2016 to 2018). Libraries were prepared through 5' RACE. TCRdb names Illumina HiSeq 2000 as the instrument used. Using fastp trimming at Q25 and MiXCR clonotype assembly, TCRdb reanalyzed the public sequencing data and kept in-frame beta chains. Entries that share a CDR3 protein sequence are merged under the most common genes and DNA. The sample table lists around 450,000 distinct CDR3 sequences, 14% of them with a count of one. The ten largest clones take up around 0.52% of the sample. The data also belong to a second study, concerning yellow fever vaccine responses in identical twins.

Sequenced sample: CD4+ T cells sorted from blood. These receptor sequences come from a woman aged 18-35 years in good health.

The sample holds a few counts of this clonotype. V gene TRBV20-1 combines with J gene TRBJ2-1; D not resolved. Looked up from germline, CDR1 is DFQATT and CDR2 is SNEGSKA (reference sequence). CDR3 length: 14 residues. Trimming pared 1 base from V and 2 bases from J, leaving 9 bases between. CDR3 sequence: CSARARLTYNEQFF. In DNA, the CDR3 is TGCAGTGCTAGAGCTCGTTTGACCTACAATGAGCAGTTCTTC.

The V and J genes are TRBV12-3 or TRBV12-4 and TRBJ2-1; D is undetermined. The CDR3 length is 12 residues. Trimming shortened V by 6 bases and J by 5 bases, and 8 bases separated the two germline ends. CDR3 in amino acids: CASSRLDNEQFF. For the CDR3, the DNA is TGTGCCAGCAGCCGCCTGGACAATGAGCAGTTCTTC.

V is TRBV5-1 and J is TRBJ2-1; D might be TRBD2 (7 bases). Germline V CDR1 and CDR2: SGHRS, YFSETQ. The ends were cut back, 1 base at V and 1 base at J, with 12 bases in the middle. This CDR3 is built from 16 residues. CDR3 bases: TGCGCCAGCAGCTTGTCCGGGGGGCAATCCTACAATGAGCAGTTCTTC. This encodes CASSLSGGQSYNEQFF.

J is TRBJ2-7 and V is TRBV10-3; 7 positions agree with TRBD1. Germline CDR1 ENHRY, CDR2 SYGVKD. Trimming cost V 11 bases and J 1 base; bases outside gene matches: 8. CDR3 length: 13 residues. The CDR3 nucleotides are TGTGCCGCCTCCGGGACAGAGTCCTACGAGCAGTACTTC. It encodes CAASGTESYEQYF.

This clonotype was seen only a few times. This rearrangement joins TRBV20-1 to TRBJ2-3, with unresolved D. V lost 3 bases, J lost 9 bases, and 10 bases lay in between. The CDR3 length is 11 residues. Germline V gene lookup returns CDR1 DFQATT and CDR2 SNEGSKA (reference sequence). The CDR3, as DNA: TGCAGTGCTAGGGAGCCTGGGACGCAGTATTTT. Its protein is CSAREPGTQYF.

The rearrangement joins TRBV20-1 to TRBJ2-3; perhaps TRBD2 as D (5 bases). This CDR3 comprises 15 residues. V was pared by 3 bases and J by 1 base, with 14 bases between. CDR1 DFQATT and CDR2 SNEGSKA come from the germline V gene (reference sequence). DNA of the CDR3: TGCAGTGCTAGTCCTTCTAGCTTAGGCACAGATACGCAGTATTTT. It encodes CSASPSSLGTDTQYF.

The table lists this clonotype with a few counts. The chain uses TRBV29-1 and TRBJ2-3; tentative D call: TRBD2 (5 bases). Deletions cut 6 bases from V and 2 bases from J, with 9 bases between. This CDR3 comprises 12 residues. Germline CDR1 and CDR2: SQVTM and ANQGSEA. The CDR3 spells CSVRTYTDTQYF. The CDR3, as DNA: TGCAGCGTACGGACTTACACAGATACGCAGTATTTT.

This clonotype has a count of ten or more. This chain links TRBV20-1 with TRBJ1-6; 8 bases fit TRBD1. V was clipped by 1 base and J by 8 bases; unmatched bases: 10. Germline V gene sequence: CDR1 DFQATT, CDR2 SNEGSKA (reference sequence). The CDR3 runs 16 residues. The CDR3 loop is CSARGIDRGDDSPLHF. The CDR3 nucleotides read TGCAGTGCTAGAGGAATCGACAGGGGTGATGATTCACCCCTCCACTTT.

This clonotype was detected only a few times. This rearrangement joins TRBV10-3 to TRBJ2-3; weak D call: TRBD2 (6 bases). The germline V gene encodes CDR1 ENHRY and CDR2 SYGVKD. The CDR3 sequence is 16 residues long. Trimming removed 0 bases at V and 2 bases at J, with 12 bases between. CDR3 coding DNA: TGTGCCATCAGTGAGTCGCTAGCGTCACACACAGATACGCAGTATTTT. Amino acid sequence: CAISESLASHTDTQYF.

The chain couples TRBV2 to TRBJ2-3, with D perhaps matching TRBD1 (6 bases). V shed 6 bases and J shed 4 bases, with 17 bases lying between them. The V gene's germline CDR1 is SNHLY and CDR2 FYNNEI. CDR3 length equals 15 residues. The CDR3 spells CASSEGPTGSDTQYF. The CDR3 nucleotides read TGTGCCAGCAGCGAGGGACCTACAGGGTCAGATACGCAGTATTTT.

In its sample, this clonotype was seen a few times. This chain joins TRBV21-1 and TRBJ1-2. TRBV21-1 is described as a pseudogene. CDR3 length: 14 residues. The CDR3 bases are TGTGCCAGCAGCAAAGGCCGGCGGAACCCCGGCTACACCTTC. Translation gives CASSKGRRNPGYTF.

The V gene is TRBV13, the J gene TRBJ2-7; the D gene is possibly TRBD1 (5 bases). Germline-derived CDR1 and CDR2 are PRHDT and FYEKMQ (reference sequence). The CDR3 extends over 15 amino acids. Trimming took off 5 bases at V and 4 bases at J, with 18 bases between the two ends. The CDR3 sequence is CASSKRMGLNYEQYF. CDR3 nucleotides: TGTGCCAGCAGCAAACGGATGGGGCTCAATTACGAGCAGTACTTC.

This clonotype was recorded a few times. The chain has TRBV10-3 and TRBJ2-1; maybe TRBD2 (6 bases). CDR3 length equals 14 residues. With 10 bases removed from V and 6 bases from J, the gap between germline ends came to 19 bases. Germline V gene lookup returns CDR1 ENHRY and CDR2 SYGVKD. The CDR3: CATVGTQEGNEQFF. The CDR3 DNA is TGTGCCACCGTCGGGACTCAGGAAGGCAATGAGCAGTTCTTC.

The chain employs TRBV3-1 and TRBJ2-2; 10 nucleotides match TRBD1. V gave up 6 bases and J gave up 5 bases; unmatched junction bases: 9. CDR3 length: 16 amino acids. Germline-derived CDR1 and CDR2 are LGHDT and YNNKEL (reference sequence). The chain's CDR3 is CASRPETGGLTGELFF. CDR3 in DNA: TGTGCCAGCAGGCCAGAGACAGGGGGCCTGACCGGGGAGCTGTTTTTT.

This clonotype was detected only a few times. The J gene is TRBJ1-1, the V gene TRBV20-1; TRBD1 matches at 7 bases. CDR3 length: 11 amino acids. Trimming cost V 4 bases and J 7 bases; bases outside gene matches: 3. Germline V gene data show CDR1 as DFQATT and CDR2 as SNEGSKA (reference sequence). CDR3 loop: CSAKGGIEAFF. CDR3 bases: TGCAGTGCTAAAGGGGGCATTGAAGCTTTCTTT.

This clonotype was counted many times. The chain recombines TRBV5-1 with TRBJ2-1; D unresolved. CDR1 and CDR2 from the germline V gene are SGHRS and YFSETQ. This CDR3 has 12 amino acids. V lost 3 bases and J 6 bases, leaving 7 bases between the germline ends. This CDR3 reads CASSSGLNEQFF. CDR3 bases: TGCGCCAGCAGCTCGGGTCTCAATGAGCAGTTCTTC.

This clonotype turned up a few times. The rearrangement links TRBV5-1 to TRBJ2-7, with D maybe TRBD2 (6 bases). V lost 4 bases and J lost 4, with 12 bases in between. The CDR3 is 13 amino acids. Per the germline V gene, CDR1 is SGHRS and CDR2 is YFSETQ. The DNA for the CDR3 is TGCGCCAGCAGCCAACGAGCGGGTTACGAGCAGTACTTC. Its protein is CASSQRAGYEQYF.

This clonotype has only a few counts. The chain links TRBV20-1 to TRBJ2-7; D uncertain. The CDR3 loop spans 13 amino acids. The ends were cut back, 3 bases at V and 5 bases at J, with 14 bases in the middle. Germline CDR1 is DFQATT and CDR2 is SNEGSKA (reference sequence). CDR3 sequence reads: CSARDPILDEQYF. Written as DNA, the CDR3 is TGCAGTGCTAGGGACCCCATCCTGGACGAGCAGTACTTC.

The chain joins TRBV6-2 or TRBV6-3 to TRBJ2-1; TRBD2 aligns across 11 bases. The length of the CDR3 is 20 residues. V lost 2 bases, J lost 1 base, and 13 bases stayed unmatched. The germline V gene has CDR1 MNHEY and CDR2 SVGEGT. CDR3 DNA sequence: TGTGCCAGCAGTTACCACATAGCGGGGGGGCCGCTACGGTCCTACAATGAGCAGTTCTTC. It is translated as CASSYHIAGGPLRSYNEQFF.

In its sample, this clonotype was seen a few times. The chain employs TRBV7-8 and TRBJ2-6; 7 bases line up with TRBD1. In germline, CDR1 is SGHVS, CDR2 FQNEAQ. CDR3 length: 15 amino acids. Trimming removed 1 base from V and 8 bases from J; junction bases left unmatched: 5. The CDR3 DNA follows: TGTGCCAGCAGCTTAGTAGGGGGCGCGCCCAACGTCCTGACTTTC. Amino acid sequence: CASSLVGGAPNVLTF.

This chain links TRBV7-2 with TRBJ2-5; 13 bases fit TRBD2. CDR3 length equals 17 residues. Trimming cost V 0 bases and J 5 bases; bases outside gene matches: 6. The germline gives CDR1 SGHTA, CDR2 FQGNSA. CDR3 sequence: CASSLAPLAGGRETQYF. CDR3 coding DNA: TGTGCCAGCAGCTTAGCCCCACTAGCGGGGGGGCGGGAGACCCAGTACTTC. The complete variable domain, with remaining parts taken from reference TRBV7-2 and TRBJ2-5, reads GAGVSQSPSNKVTEKGKDVELRCDPISGHTALYWYRQSLGQGLEFLIYFQGNSAPDKSGLPSDRFSAERTGGSVSTLTIQRTQQEDSAVYLCASSLAPLAGGRETQYFGPGTRLLVL.

This clonotype was found once. The rearrangement uses TRBV20-1 and TRBJ2-1, with 16 nucleotides matching TRBD2. This CDR3 is 16 amino acids long. Germline loops: CDR1 DFQATT, CDR2 SNEGSKA (reference sequence). V shed 6 bases, J shed 4 bases, and the junction held 6 bases outside the gene matches. CDR3 protein: CSAEGTSGGAYNEQFF. CDR3 in DNA: TGCAGTGCGGAAGGGACTAGCGGGGGGGCGTACAATGAGCAGTTCTTC.

The V and J genes are TRBV27 and TRBJ2-1, with 7 nucleotides matching TRBD2. Looked up from germline, CDR1 is MNHEY and CDR2 is SMNVEV (reference sequence). CDR3 size: 16 residues. The V segment lost 2 bases and the J segment 5 bases; nucleotides outside the gene matches: 9. The DNA of the CDR3 is TGTGCCAGCAGTTTACTTTCAGCGGGATCCCACAATGAGCAGTTCTTC. This translates into CASSLLSAGSHNEQFF.

This clonotype has at least ten counts. V and J are TRBV10-3 and TRBJ1-5; a weak D match, TRBD1 (5 bases). V lost 4 bases and J lost 4, with 5 bases in between. This CDR3 has 12 amino acids. Germline values: CDR1 ENHRY, CDR2 SYGVKD. The CDR3 here is CAISGQNQPQHF. In DNA form, the CDR3 reads TGTGCCATCAGTGGACAGAATCAGCCCCAGCATTTT.

This clonotype occurred many times. CDR3 protein: CASSQVRENIQYF. In DNA form, the CDR3 reads TGCGCCAGCAGCCAAGTAAGGGAAAACATTCAGTACTTC. V gene TRBV4-1 combines with J gene TRBJ2-4; D gene ambiguous. The V and J ends lost 1 base and 5 bases respectively, with 6 bases between them. The CDR3 contains 13 residues. The germline V gene encodes CDR1 MGHRA and CDR2 YSYEKL.

This clonotype has more than one count but fewer than ten. The DNA of the CDR3 is TGTGCCAGCAGCTTCACCGTTTTGAGCAATCAGCCCCAGCATTTT. This codes for CASSFTVLSNQPQHF. The chain uses TRBV7-8 and TRBJ1-5; D call uncertain. CDR1 is SGHVS and CDR2 is FQNEAQ in the germline V gene. V gave up 3 bases and J gave up 1 base, with 10 bases separating them. The CDR3 spans 15 residues.

V is TRBV6-2 or TRBV6-3 and J is TRBJ2-3; a possible D gene is TRBD2 (6 bases). The CDR3 extends over 17 amino acids. CDR1 and CDR2 (germline): MNHEY, SVGEGT. V lost 6 bases to trimming and J lost 2 bases, with 21 bases between them. CDR3: CASRPLDRGILTDTQYF. The CDR3 DNA reads as TGTGCCAGCAGACCACTCGACCGGGGGATCCTCACAGATACGCAGTATTTT.